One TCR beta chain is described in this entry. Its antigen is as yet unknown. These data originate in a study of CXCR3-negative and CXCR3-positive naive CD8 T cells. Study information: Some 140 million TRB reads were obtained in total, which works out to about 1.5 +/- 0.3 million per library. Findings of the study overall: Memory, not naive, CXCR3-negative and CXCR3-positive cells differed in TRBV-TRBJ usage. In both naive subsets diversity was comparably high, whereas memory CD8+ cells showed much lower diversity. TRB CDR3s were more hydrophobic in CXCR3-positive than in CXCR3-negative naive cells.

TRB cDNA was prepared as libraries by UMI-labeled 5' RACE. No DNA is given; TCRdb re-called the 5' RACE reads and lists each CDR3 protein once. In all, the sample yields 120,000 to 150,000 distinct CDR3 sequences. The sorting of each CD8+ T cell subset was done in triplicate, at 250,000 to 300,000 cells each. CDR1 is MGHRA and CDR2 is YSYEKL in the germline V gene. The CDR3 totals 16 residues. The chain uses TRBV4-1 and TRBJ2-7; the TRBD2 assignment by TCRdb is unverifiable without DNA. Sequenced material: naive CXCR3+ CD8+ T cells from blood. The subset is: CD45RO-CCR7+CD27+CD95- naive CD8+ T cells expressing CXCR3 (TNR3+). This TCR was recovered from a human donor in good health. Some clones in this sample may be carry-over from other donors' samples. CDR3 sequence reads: CASSLLPIAGGQGQYF.